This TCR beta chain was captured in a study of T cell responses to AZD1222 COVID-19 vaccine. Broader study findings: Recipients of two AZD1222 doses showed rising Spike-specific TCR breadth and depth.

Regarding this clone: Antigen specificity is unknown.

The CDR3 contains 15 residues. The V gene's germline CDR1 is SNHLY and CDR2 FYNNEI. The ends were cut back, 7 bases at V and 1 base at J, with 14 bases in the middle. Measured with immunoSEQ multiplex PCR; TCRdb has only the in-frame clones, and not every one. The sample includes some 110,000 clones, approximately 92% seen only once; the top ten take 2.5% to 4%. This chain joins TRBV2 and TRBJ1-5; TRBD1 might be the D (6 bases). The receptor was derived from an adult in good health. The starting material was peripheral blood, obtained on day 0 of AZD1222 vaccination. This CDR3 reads CASNPTGTSNQPQHF. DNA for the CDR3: TGTGCCAGCAATCCCACAGGGACGAGCAATCAGCCCCAGCATTTT.